The entry below gives a single T cell receptor (beta chain) sequence along with its context. Its antigen remains unknown. These data originate in a study of T cell repertoires in cytomegalovirus infection. TCRdb processed the reads anew with MiXCR; each CDR3 protein has one entry. The repertoire holds 54,000 or so distinct CDR3 sequences, around 34% seen once, with around 70% in the top ten. Whole-study findings and limits: The study identified carriers of CMV plus the relevant HLA from cumulative public TCR beta family frequency. There were HLA-C-restricted CMV-specific TCR beta clonotypes dominating the ex vivo response.

Trimming took 3 bases from V and 5 from J, leaving 14 bases between them. Germline CDR1 is SGDLS and CDR2 is YYNGEE. The CDR3 loop spans 14 amino acids. The sequence derives from a human donor in good health (CMV status not recorded). Some clones in this sample may be carry-over from other donors' samples. The specimen was PBMCs, sequenced either directly or after in vitro stimulation (not recorded which). This chain connects TRBV9 to TRBJ1-2; D remains unclear. CDR3 sequence reads: CASSGLLREYGYTF. The CDR3 coding sequence is TGTGCCAGCAGCGGACTGCTTCGGGAGTATGGCTACACCTTC. Full variable domain (rest looked up from reference TRBV9 and TRBJ1-2): DSGVTQTPKHLITATGQRVTLRCSPRSGDLSVYWYQQSLDQGLQFLIQYYNGEERAKGNILERFSAQQFPDLHSELNLSSLELGDSALYFCASSGLLREYGYTFGSGTRLTVV.